A single sample is the source of the 27 T cell receptor beta chains below, sequenced in a study of shared clonotypes between healthy human individuals. The method was immunoSEQ multiplex PCR; TCRdb's version includes in-frame clones alone and lacks a portion of them. The sample records approximately 2,000,000 clones, just under 95% being singletons. The source material was naive CD4+ T cells from PBMCs. Specified subset: CD45RA+ positively selected. The source is a man aged 18 to 30 in good health. Some clones in this sample may be carry-over from other donors' samples.

The genes are TRBV5-1 and TRBJ2-7; TRBD2 matches at 11 bases. J was trimmed by 3 bases and V by 3 bases; bases with no gene match: 11. CDR3 length equals 17 residues. Germline assignment: CDR1 SGHRS and CDR2 YFSETQ. This CDR3 is CASSSKPTSGIIYEQYF. CDR3 sequence (DNA): TGCGCCAGCAGCTCCAAACCGACTAGCGGGATAATCTACGAGCAGTACTTC.

The chain has TRBV2 and TRBJ2-2; 7 bases are a match to TRBD2. The CDR3 sequence is 16 residues long. Trimming at V came to 10 bases and at J to 7 bases, leaving 18 bases not matched to a gene. Per germline, CDR1 SNHLY and CDR2 FYNNEI. As DNA, the CDR3 is TGTGCCACGACCAGGAGCTGGGGGGGTTTTGACGGGGAGCTGTTTTTT. It is translated as CATTRSWGGFDGELFF.

The chain joins TRBV7-6 to TRBJ2-7; 12 positions match TRBD2. V trimming: 5 bases; J trimming: 12 bases; junction bases outside the gene matches: 17. Germline-derived CDR1 and CDR2 are SGHVS and FNYEAQ. There are 16 residues in the CDR3. DNA of the CDR3: TGTGCCAGCAGCCGACTAGCGGGAGTTCACCAGTCCCTCCCGTACTTC. Its protein product is CASSRLAGVHQSLPYF.

This clone was seen once. The rearrangement links TRBV2 to TRBJ2-2; perhaps D is TRBD1 or TRBD2 (5 bases each). Germline V gene sequence: CDR1 SNHLY, CDR2 FYNNEI. The CDR3 extends over 12 amino acids. The V gene lost 8 bases and the J gene lost 13 bases, with 17 bases spanning the gap. As DNA, the CDR3 is TGTGCCAGCGGGGGTTTATTCTCCTGGCTGTTTTTT. Translation gives CASGGLFSWLFF.

The chain combines TRBV27 with TRBJ1-5, with TRBD1 identical over 7 bases. CDR1 is MNHEY, CDR2 SMNVEV, per germline (reference sequence). After removal of 6 bases from V and 1 base from J, the junction contained 6 bases not matched to a gene. The CDR3 spans 15 residues. The CDR3 reads CASSLQGSSNQPQHF. The CDR3 coding sequence is TGTGCCAGCAGCCTACAGGGGTCCAGCAATCAGCCCCAGCATTTT.

The V gene is TRBV4-3, the J gene TRBJ2-1, with no clear D. Germline V lookup: CDR1 LGHNA, CDR2 YSLEER. V dropped 1 base and J dropped 7 bases, with 8 bases sitting between them. This CDR3 contains 13 residues. CDR3 DNA sequence: TGCGCCAGCAGCCAAGTTGTCTGGAATGAGCAGTTCTTC. Protein sequence: CASSQVVWNEQFF.

On this clone: The same CDR3 arises from other DNA sequences in this sample as well. The chain uses TRBV7-2 and TRBJ1-3, with D hard to call. Germline values: CDR1 SGHTA, CDR2 FQGNSA. CDR3 size: 12 residues. The germline V and J ends were trimmed by 3 bases and 1 base, with 1 base remaining between them. CDR3 DNA sequence: TGTGCCAGCAGCTTGTCTGGAAACACCATATATTTT. Protein: CASSLSGNTIYF.

Comment on this clone: Its ends do not fully match the called genes, so a read error is possible. V gene TRBV28 combines with J gene TRBJ2-7, with TRBD1 identical over 8 bases. Germline CDR1 MDHEN, CDR2 SYDVKM. This CDR3 region has 12 residues. CDR3 protein: CAAGGQVLYIDF. The CDR3 DNA is TGTGCCGCTGGGGGACAGGTTTTATATATTGACTTC.

The CDR3 region has the DNA TGTGCCAGCAGTAGACCGGGACTCATCACAGATACGCAGTATTTT. As protein: CASSRPGLITDTQYF. V usage is TRBV27 and J usage is TRBJ2-3; D is perhaps TRBD2 (6 bases). V was shortened by 5 bases and J by 2 bases, with 14 bases between the two germline ends. CDR1 is MNHEY, CDR2 SMNVEV, per germline (reference sequence). The CDR3 extends over 15 amino acids.

This sequence joins TRBV27 and TRBJ1-2, with D perhaps matching TRBD1 (6 bases). Germline V gene data show CDR1 as MNHEY and CDR2 as SMNVEV (reference sequence). Trimming left V 5 bases short and J 2 bases short, with 15 bases between. The CDR3 loop spans 15 amino acids. CDR3 nucleotides: TGTGCCAGCAGTGGGACCGGGACATTAAACTATGGCTACACCTTC. This gives the protein CASSGTGTLNYGYTF.

The V call is TRBV19, the J call TRBJ1-1, with 9 bases that match TRBD1. Germline V CDR1 and CDR2: LNHDA, SQIVND (reference sequence). The CDR3 length is 15 residues. The J segment lost 5 bases and the V segment lost 5 bases, leaving 9 bases of the junction unmatched. CDR3 DNA sequence: TGTGCCAGTAGTCCCAAGACAGGGGGAAGAACTGAAGCTTTCTTT. This gives the protein CASSPKTGGRTEAFF.

The chain carries TRBV11-2 and TRBJ2-1, with unresolved D. The CDR3 extends over 15 amino acids. Between the trimmed V and J ends, which lost 2 bases and 5 bases, there was a span of 13 bases. Per the germline V gene, CDR1 is SGHAT and CDR2 is FQNNGV. CDR3 DNA sequence: TGTGCCAGCAGCTTACCCCGCTTTCTGAACAATGAGCAGTTCTTC. It specifies CASSLPRFLNNEQFF.

The chain recombines TRBV29-1 with TRBJ2-5, with 7 bases lining up with TRBD1. CDR3 length: 17 residues. The germline gives CDR1 SQVTM, CDR2 ANQGSEA. Germline trimming cut 6 bases from V and 0 bases from J; bases unmatched to any gene: 16. The CDR3 DNA follows: TGCAGCGTCCTCGGACCGAGGACAGGCGGGTACCAAGAGACCCAGTACTTC. Translated: CSVLGPRTGGYQETQYF. The full variable domain, its missing parts supplied by reference TRBV29-1 and TRBJ2-5, is SAVISQKPSRDICQRGTSLTIQCQVDSQVTMMFWYRQQPGQSLTLIATANQGSEATYESGFVIDKFPISRPNLTFSTLTVSNMSPEDSSIYLCSVLGPRTGGYQETQYFGPGTRLLVL.

Note on this clone: Other DNA sequences from this sample encode an identical CDR3 as well. The V gene is TRBV9, the J gene TRBJ1-5; possibly TRBD1 for D (5 bases). The CDR3 has 15 amino acids. Germline-derived CDR1 and CDR2 are SGDLS and YYNGEE. The V end lost 4 bases, the J end lost 1 base, and 12 bases lay between the germline ends. The CDR3 DNA reads TGTGCCAGCAGCCCTCGAGGGGACAGCAATCAGCCCCAGCATTTT. Residues: CASSPRGDSNQPQHF.

The chain links TRBV7-6 to TRBJ1-2, with D possibly matching TRBD1 (6 bases). Trimming pared 5 bases from V and 6 bases from J, leaving 19 bases between. CDR1 and CDR2 from the germline V gene are SGHVS and FNYEAQ. This CDR3 has 15 residues. CDR3 coding DNA: TGTGCCAGCAGCCGGGCCGCACAGGGAATTGATGGCTACACCTTC. Its translation is CASSRAAQGIDGYTF.

The CDR3 sequence is CASQILAGVPDTQYF. The CDR3 nucleotides are TGCGCCAGTCAAATCTTAGCGGGAGTACCGGATACGCAGTATTTT. The rearrangement joins TRBV5-1 to TRBJ2-3; 9 bases match TRBD2. Germline CDR1 is SGHRS and CDR2 is YFSETQ. The CDR3 loop spans 15 amino acids. Trimming at V came to 8 bases and at J to 6 bases, leaving 13 bases not matched to a gene.

This chain joins TRBV27 and TRBJ2-5; D possibly corresponds to TRBD1 (6 bases). In germline, CDR1 is MNHEY, CDR2 SMNVEV (reference sequence). V was trimmed by 2 bases and J by 12 bases, leaving 19 bases between them. CDR3 length equals 14 residues. As DNA, the CDR3 is TGTGCCAGCAGTTTACGCGGACAGCCCAGCGCAGAGTACTTC. Its translation is CASSLRGQPSAEYF.

The sample holds a few counts of this clone. The chain is built from TRBV6-1 and TRBJ1-5; D is possibly TRBD1 (6 bases). The CDR3 spans 14 residues. V lost 9 bases, J lost 1 base, and 13 bases lay in between. Germline V gene data show CDR1 as MNHNS and CDR2 as SASEGT. The CDR3 region has the DNA TGTGCCAGTGGGGGAACAGGGAGCAATCAGCCCCAGCATTTT. It yields the protein CASGGTGSNQPQHF.

The rearrangement joins TRBV30 to TRBJ2-7; possible D gene TRBD2, 5 bases. V was trimmed by 1 base and J by 7 bases, leaving 8 bases between them. The germline V gene encodes CDR1 GTSNPN and CDR2 SVGIG (reference sequence). There are 11 residues in the CDR3. CDR3 residues: CAWSGSGEQYF. The CDR3 nucleotides are TGTGCCTGGAGTGGTTCGGGGGAGCAGTACTTC.

V is TRBV6-5 and J is TRBJ1-5; TRBD1 matches at 9 bases. V lost 4 bases, J lost 2 bases, and 6 bases stayed unmatched. CDR1 is MNHEY and CDR2 is SVGAGI in the germline V gene. The CDR3 sequence is 16 residues long. DNA for the CDR3: TGTGCCAGCAGTTCACTTCGACAGGGGGGCAATCAGCCCCAGCATTTT. Amino acids: CASSSLRQGGNQPQHF.

This chain links TRBV10-3 with TRBJ2-5, with 8 positions matching TRBD1. Germline CDR1 is ENHRY and CDR2 is SYGVKD. The CDR3 is 13 residues long. V gave up 10 bases and J gave up 5 bases; unmatched junction bases: 9. CDR3 amino acids: CATKGQEAETQYF. The CDR3 DNA follows: TGTGCCACCAAGGGACAGGAGGCCGAGACCCAGTACTTC.

This chain links TRBV6-6 with TRBJ1-2; no firm D call. This CDR3 comprises 14 residues. Germline CDR1 and CDR2: MNHNY and SVGAGI (reference sequence). Trimming left V 7 bases short and J 7 bases short, with 19 bases between. The CDR3 loop is CASTNFDGFSGYTF. The CDR3, as DNA: TGTGCCAGCACCAACTTCGACGGTTTCAGTGGCTACACCTTC.

The rearrangement joins TRBV11-2 to TRBJ1-1; the D gene is possibly TRBD1 (5 bases). The CDR3 is made up of 15 amino acids. Germline-derived CDR1 and CDR2 are SGHAT and FQNNGV. V was trimmed by 5 bases and J by 0 bases, leaving 13 bases between them. For the CDR3, the DNA is TGTGCCAGCAGCCCCACACCAGGGCTGAACACTGAAGCTTTCTTT. It yields the protein CASSPTPGLNTEAFF. The full variable domain, in which reference TRBV11-2 and TRBJ1-1 provide the parts outside the CDR3, is EAGVAQSPRYKIIEKRQSVAFWCNPISGHATLYWYQQILGQGPKLLIQFQNNGVVDDSQLPKDRFSAERLKGVDSTLKIQPAKLEDSAVYLCASSPTPGLNTEAFFGQGTRLTVV.

This clone came up a few times. The same CDR3 arises from other DNA sequences in this sample as well. This sequence joins TRBV28 and TRBJ2-3; no reliable D call. Germline V gives CDR1 MDHEN, CDR2 SYDVKM. V gave up 3 bases and J gave up 0 bases, with 4 bases separating them. The CDR3 is 13 residues long. The CDR3 DNA reads TGTGCCAGCAGTTTTGGTAGCACAGATACGCAGTATTTT. This gives the protein CASSFGSTDTQYF.

The genes are TRBV7-3 and TRBJ1-1; 10 nucleotides match TRBD1. CDR3 length equals 15 residues. Trimming took 1 base from V and 7 from J; bases not matched to a gene: 6. Germline V lookup: CDR1 SGHTA, CDR2 FQGTGA. The DNA for the CDR3 is TGTGCCAGCAGCTTAAGGGACAGGGGTTTTGGTGAAGCTTTCTTT. The encoded protein is CASSLRDRGFGEAFF.

The chain recombines TRBV11-1 with TRBJ2-1; 7 bases agree with TRBD2. The length of the CDR3 is 16 residues. J lost 9 bases, V lost 1 base, and 12 bases had no gene match. Germline assignment: CDR1 SGHAT and CDR2 FQDESV (reference sequence). The CDR3 region has the DNA TGTGCCAGCAGCTTAGGGGACGGCGGGAGTAAGGGTGAGCAGTTCTTC. Encoded protein: CASSLGDGGSKGEQFF.

The V call is TRBV5-4, the J call TRBJ1-6, with D perhaps TRBD1 (5 bases). The CDR3 extends over 13 amino acids. V lost 0 bases to trimming and J lost 7 bases, with 5 bases between them. CDR1 and CDR2 from the germline V gene are SGHNT and YYREEE (reference sequence). CDR3 nucleotide sequence: TGTGCCAGCAGCTTGGACAGGAATTCACCCCTCCACTTT. Protein: CASSLDRNSPLHF.